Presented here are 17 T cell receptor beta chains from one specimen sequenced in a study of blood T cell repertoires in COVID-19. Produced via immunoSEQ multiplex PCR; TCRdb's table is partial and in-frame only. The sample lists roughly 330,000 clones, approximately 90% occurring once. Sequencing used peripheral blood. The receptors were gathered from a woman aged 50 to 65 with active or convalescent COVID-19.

The CDR3 spells CASRGGSDIFTDTQYF. For the CDR3, the DNA is TGTGCCAGCAGAGGCGGGTCAGACATTTTCACAGATACGCAGTATTTT. V is TRBV25-1 and J is TRBJ2-3; TRBD2 might be the D (5 bases). The CDR3 spans 16 residues. Trimming shortened V by 6 bases and J by 2 bases, and 18 bases separated the two germline ends. CDR1 MGHDK and CDR2 SYGVNS come from the germline V gene.

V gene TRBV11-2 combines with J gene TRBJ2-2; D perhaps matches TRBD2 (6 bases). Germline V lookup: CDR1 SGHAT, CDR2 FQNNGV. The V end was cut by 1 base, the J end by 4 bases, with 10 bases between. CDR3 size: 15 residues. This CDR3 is CASSLAGVGTGELFF. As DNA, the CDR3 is TGTGCCAGCAGCTTAGCGGGAGTGGGCACCGGGGAGCTGTTTTTT.

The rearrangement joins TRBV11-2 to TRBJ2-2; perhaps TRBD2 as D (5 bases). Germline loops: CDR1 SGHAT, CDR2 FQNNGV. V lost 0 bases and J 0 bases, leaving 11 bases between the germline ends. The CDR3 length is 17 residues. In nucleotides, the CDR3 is TGTGCCAGCAGCTTAGATGCACAGCGGTCGAACACCGGGGAGCTGTTTTTT. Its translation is CASSLDAQRSNTGELFF.

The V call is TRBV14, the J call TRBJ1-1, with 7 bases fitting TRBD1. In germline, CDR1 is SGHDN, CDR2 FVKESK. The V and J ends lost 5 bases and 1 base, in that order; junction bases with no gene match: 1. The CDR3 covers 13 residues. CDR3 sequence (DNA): TGTGCCAGCAGCAGGGACAGGAACACTGAAGCTTTCTTT. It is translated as CASSRDRNTEAFF.

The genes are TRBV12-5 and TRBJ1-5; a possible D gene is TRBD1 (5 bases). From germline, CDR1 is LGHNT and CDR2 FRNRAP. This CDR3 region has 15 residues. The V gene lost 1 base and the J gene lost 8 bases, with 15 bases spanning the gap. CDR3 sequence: CASGLGQLRGEPQHF. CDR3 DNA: TGTGCTAGTGGTTTGGGCCAGCTCCGGGGGGAGCCCCAGCATTTT.

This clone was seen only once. This chain's CDR3 is CASSDGPGDQPQHF. As DNA, the CDR3 is TGTGCCAGCAGCGACGGTCCAGGGGATCAGCCCCAGCATTTT. The chain joins TRBV21-1 to TRBJ1-5; the table's TRBD1 call for D was not verified on the DNA. TRBV21-1 is shown as a pseudogene. This CDR3 region has 14 residues.

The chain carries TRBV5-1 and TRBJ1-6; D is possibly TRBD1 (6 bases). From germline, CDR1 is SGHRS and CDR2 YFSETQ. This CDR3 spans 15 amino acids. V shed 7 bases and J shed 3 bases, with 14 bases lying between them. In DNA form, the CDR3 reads TGCGCCAGCGGAAGCGGACAGCTCTATAATTCACCCCTCCACTTT. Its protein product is CASGSGQLYNSPLHF.

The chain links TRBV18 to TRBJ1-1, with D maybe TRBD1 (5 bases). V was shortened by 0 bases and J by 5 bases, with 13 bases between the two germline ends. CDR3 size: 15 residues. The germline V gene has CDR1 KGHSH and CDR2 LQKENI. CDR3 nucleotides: TGTGCCAGCTCACCACCACGGGCCGCAGGGACTGAAGCTTTCTTT. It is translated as CASSPPRAAGTEAFF.

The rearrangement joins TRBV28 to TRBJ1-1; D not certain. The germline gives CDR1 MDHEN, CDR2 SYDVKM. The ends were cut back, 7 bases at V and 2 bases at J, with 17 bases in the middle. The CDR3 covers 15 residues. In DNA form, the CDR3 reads TGTGCCAGCAAAGAGAATAGAATGATTAACACTGAAGCTTTCTTT. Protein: CASKENRMINTEAFF.

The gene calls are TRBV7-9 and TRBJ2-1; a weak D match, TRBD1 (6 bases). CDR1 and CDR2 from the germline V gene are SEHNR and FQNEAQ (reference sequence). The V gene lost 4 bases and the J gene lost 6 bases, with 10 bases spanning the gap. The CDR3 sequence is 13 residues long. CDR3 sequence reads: CASSSSGVNEQFF. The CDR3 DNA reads TGTGCCAGCAGCTCATCAGGGGTCAATGAGCAGTTCTTC.

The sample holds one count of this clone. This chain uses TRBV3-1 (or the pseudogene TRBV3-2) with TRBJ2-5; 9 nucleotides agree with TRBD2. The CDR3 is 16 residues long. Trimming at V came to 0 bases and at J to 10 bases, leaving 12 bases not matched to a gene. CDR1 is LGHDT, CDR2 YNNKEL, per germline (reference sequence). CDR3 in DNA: TGTGCCAGCAGCCAAGATAGGATAGCGGGGGTTCGCGGCCAGTACTTC. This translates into CASSQDRIAGVRGQYF.

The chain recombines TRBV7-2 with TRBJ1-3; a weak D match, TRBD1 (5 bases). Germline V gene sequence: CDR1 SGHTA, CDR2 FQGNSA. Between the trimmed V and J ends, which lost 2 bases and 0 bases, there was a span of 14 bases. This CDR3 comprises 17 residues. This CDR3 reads CASSLRGGLLSGNTIYF. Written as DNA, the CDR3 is TGTGCCAGCAGCTTAAGGGGCGGTTTACTCTCTGGAAACACCATATATTTT.

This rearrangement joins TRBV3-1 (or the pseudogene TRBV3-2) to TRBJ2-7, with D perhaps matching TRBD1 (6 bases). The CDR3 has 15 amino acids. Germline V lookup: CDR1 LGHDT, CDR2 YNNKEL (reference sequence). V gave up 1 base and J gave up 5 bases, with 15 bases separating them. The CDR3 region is CASSQGLGAQDEQYF. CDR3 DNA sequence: TGTGCCAGCAGCCAAGGGTTGGGGGCGCAGGACGAGCAGTACTTC.

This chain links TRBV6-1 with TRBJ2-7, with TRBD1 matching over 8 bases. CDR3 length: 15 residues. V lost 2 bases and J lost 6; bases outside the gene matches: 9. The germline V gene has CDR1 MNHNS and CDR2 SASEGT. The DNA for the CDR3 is TGTGCCAGCAGTGAACTCGGACAGGGTTTAGGCGAGCAGTACTTC. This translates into CASSELGQGLGEQYF.

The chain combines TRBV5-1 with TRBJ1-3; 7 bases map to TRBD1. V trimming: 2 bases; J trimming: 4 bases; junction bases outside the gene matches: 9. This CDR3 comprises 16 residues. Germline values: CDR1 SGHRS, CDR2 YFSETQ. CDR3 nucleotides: TGCGCCAGCAGCTTCGAGGGGGCGCTGACCGGAAACACCATATATTTT. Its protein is CASSFEGALTGNTIYF.

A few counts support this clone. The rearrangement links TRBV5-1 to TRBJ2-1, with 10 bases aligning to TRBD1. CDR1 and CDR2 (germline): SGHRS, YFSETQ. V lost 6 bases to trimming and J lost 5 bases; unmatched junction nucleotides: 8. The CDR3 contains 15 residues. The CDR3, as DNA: TGCGCCAGCACAAGGGAGGGGACAGGGGACAATGAGCAGTTCTTC. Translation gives CASTREGTGDNEQFF.

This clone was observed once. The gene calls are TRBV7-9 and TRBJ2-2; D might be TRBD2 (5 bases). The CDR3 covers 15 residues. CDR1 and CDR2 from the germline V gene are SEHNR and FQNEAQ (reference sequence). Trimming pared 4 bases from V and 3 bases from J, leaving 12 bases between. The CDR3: CASSYPERYTGELFF. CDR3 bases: TGTGCCAGCAGCTATCCGGAGCGGTACACCGGGGAGCTGTTTTTT.